The rows below give T cell receptor beta chains drawn from one sample of a study of Graves' ophthalmopathy and Graves' hyperthyroidism. TCRdb used MiXCR to reprocess the multiplex PCR reads, holding one entry per CDR3 protein. The profile shows about 620,000 distinct CDR3 sequences, 20% to 25% of them singletons. The sequenced material came from peripheral blood. The receptor set was obtained from a woman in her late teens or twenties with stable Graves' hyperthyroidism. Some clones in this sample may be carry-over from other donors' samples. The CDR3 runs from the conserved cysteine through the conserved F or W. The D gene is left open where the match is weak. Part of the rows lack a size; the others show once, few, many or a class for expanded clones.

D gene,clone size,V gene,J gene,CDR3 DNA,CDR3 protein
NA,many,TRBV30,TRBJ2-2,TGTGCCTGGAGTTCGAAACTTCCGCTTAGTGGGACCGGGGAGCTGTTTTTT,CAWSSKLPLSGTGELFF
NA,once,TRBV7-2,TRBJ1-5,TGTGCCAGCAGCTTAAGCAGGGAACAGCCCCAGCATTTT,CASSLSREQPQHF
NA,few,TRBV19,TRBJ2-2,TGTGCCAGTACCCTGAGGCAGGGTGTTGGCGGGGAGCTGTTTTTT,CASTLRQGVGGELFF
NA,few,TRBV28,TRBJ1-2,TGTGCCAGCAGCAAGCAGAACTATGGCTACACCTTC,CASSKQNYGYTF
NA,NA,TRBV12-3/TRBV12-4,TRBJ1-1,TGTGCCAGCAGTTTCGGGAGTTCCCGCTACCGTAACACTGAAGCTTTCTTT,CASSFGSSRYRNTEAFF
NA,many,TRBV11-2,TRBJ2-7,TGTGCCAGCAGCAGGGGGACCTACGAGCAGTACTTC,CASSRGTYEQYF
NA,NA,TRBV6-1,TRBJ2-7,TGTGCCAGCAGTAAAGTCAGCGAGAGGCCTACCTACGAGCAGTACTTC,CASSKVSERPTYEQYF
NA,NA,TRBV29-1,TRBJ2-6,TGCAGCGTTTCAGGGCACTCTGGGGCCAACGTCCTGACTTTC,CSVSGHSGANVLTF
NA,few,TRBV6-1,TRBJ2-3,TGTGCCGGCGGGGACCTACCCCCAGATACGCAGTATTTT,CAGGDLPPDTQYF
NA,NA,TRBV5-1,TRBJ1-6,TGCGCCAGCAGCCTCGACCTTCGAAATTCACCCCTCCACTTT,CASSLDLRNSPLHF
TRBD1,NA,TRBV28,TRBJ1-5,TGTGCCAGCAGTTCATTCTGGACAGGGAGCAATCAGCCCCAGCATTTT,CASSSFWTGSNQPQHF
NA,many,TRBV11-1,TRBJ2-7,TGTGCCAGCAGCTCGGCTGCGGGTAACTCCACCTCCTACGAGCAGTACTTC,CASSSAAGNSTSYEQYF
NA,many,TRBV6-1,TRBJ1-2,TGTGCCAGCAGTGAAGCGTCAACACAGGGCTTCTCTGGCTACACCTTC,CASSEASTQGFSGYTF
NA,NA,TRBV18,TRBJ1-3,TGTGCCAGCTCACCCTCTGAGACTGGAAACACCATATATTTT,CASSPSETGNTIYF
NA,NA,TRBV10-3,TRBJ1-3,TGTGCCATCAGTGGGAGTACGTCAATCTCTGGAAACACCATATATTTT,CAISGSTSISGNTIYF
NA,many,TRBV11-2,TRBJ1-5,TGTGCCAGCAGCTTCAACATAGACAATCAGCCCCAGCATTTT,CASSFNIDNQPQHF
NA,many,TRBV6-5,TRBJ1-5,TGTGCCAGCAGCCCTCAGGGGTATCAGCCCCAGCATTTT,CASSPQGYQPQHF
NA,once,TRBV2,TRBJ1-1,TGTGCCAGCAGTGACGGCGCGGGGGGGAACACTGAAGCTTTCTTT,CASSDGAGGNTEAFF
NA,many,TRBV20-1,TRBJ1-2,TGCAGTGCTAGAGATATCGGGGACCCTGATGGCTACACCTTC,CSARDIGDPDGYTF
NA,NA,TRBV24-1,TRBJ2-5,TGTGCCACCAGGGCGTGGGGTGAAGAGACCCAGTACTTC,CATRAWGEETQYF
NA,NA,TRBV5-8,TRBJ1-3,TGTGCCAGCAGCTCAGCCGGGGTAACGAGAAACACCATATATTTT,CASSSAGVTRNTIYF
NA,many,TRBV19,TRBJ1-2,TGTGCCAGTAGTGCCCTCGCGGGGTTAGCTAACTATGGCTACACCTTC,CASSALAGLANYGYTF
NA,many,TRBV9,TRBJ1-1,TGTGCCAGCAGCGTAACCCCCGTCACTGAAGCTTTCTTT,CASSVTPVTEAFF
NA,many,TRBV10-3,TRBJ1-1,TGTGCCATCAGTGGGGCATCAAGGAACACTGAAGCTTTCTTT,CAISGASRNTEAFF
NA,few,TRBV28,TRBJ1-2,TGTGCCAGCAGTTTCCGCCCACGAGGAGGCTACACCTTC,CASSFRPRGGYTF
NA,many,TRBV24-1,TRBJ2-2,TGTGCCACCAGTGACCCTAACACCGGGGAGCTGTTTTTT,CATSDPNTGELFF
NA,many,TRBV4-2,TRBJ1-2,TGTGCCAGCAGCCCCGGGGGGAAGGGCACCAACTATGGCTACACCTTC,CASSPGGKGTNYGYTF
NA,NA,TRBV4-1,TRBJ1-1,TGCGCCAGCAGCCTCGGAACAGCTGGAGCTTTCTTT,CASSLGTAGAFF
NA,many,TRBV28,TRBJ1-5,TGTGCCAGCAGTTTAAGCCTTAGCAATCAGCCCCAGCATTTT,CASSLSLSNQPQHF
TRBD1,few,TRBV12-3/TRBV12-4,TRBJ2-5,TGTGCCAGCAGTTCTCCGGACAGGGGCTACCGGGTTGGGGAGACCCAGTACTTC,CASSSPDRGYRVGETQYF
NA,NA,TRBV29-1,TRBJ2-7,TGCAGCGTTGGTTCTCTACAGGAAGGTCGGAACGAGCAGTACTTC,CSVGSLQEGRNEQYF